Listed here is a single T cell receptor (beta chain). The input for sorted-subset replicate PCRs was about 210 ng DNA, some 28,000 T cell genomes. The table came from immunoSEQ multiplex PCR; TCRdb's copy has only in-frame clones and leaves some out. The table includes some 2.4 million clones, roughly 93% detected once. This sample was included in a study of shared clonotypes between healthy human individuals. Background on the study: Participating donors consisted of two women and a few men aged 18 to 49.

V was pared by 5 bases and J by 4 bases, with 18 bases between. Germline CDR1 reads SQVTM; CDR2 reads ANQGSEA. The CDR3 sequence is 14 residues long. This chain uses TRBV29-1 with TRBJ2-7; no clear D gene. Sequenced input: naive CD4+ T cells from PBMCs. The sample's subset: CD45RA+ positively selected. This TCR derives from a man between 18 and 29 years old in good health. Some clones in this sample may be carry-over from other donors' samples. The CDR3 DNA is TGCAGCGTTCGGGTGAGCAGCACGGAATACGAGCAGTACTTC. This sequence encodes CSVRVSSTEYEQYF.